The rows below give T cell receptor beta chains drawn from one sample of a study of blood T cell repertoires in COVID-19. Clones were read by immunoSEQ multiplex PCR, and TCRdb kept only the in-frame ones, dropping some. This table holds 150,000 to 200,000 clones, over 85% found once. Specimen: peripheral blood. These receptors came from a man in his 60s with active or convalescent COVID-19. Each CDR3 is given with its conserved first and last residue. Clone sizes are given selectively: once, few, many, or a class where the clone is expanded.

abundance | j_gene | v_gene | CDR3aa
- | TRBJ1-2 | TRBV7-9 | CASVHKNYGYTF
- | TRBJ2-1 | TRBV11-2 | CASSSLRLAGPYNEQFF
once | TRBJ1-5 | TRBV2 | CASILDRVDKSSWPQHF
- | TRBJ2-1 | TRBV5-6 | CASSPIAGGRNNEQFF
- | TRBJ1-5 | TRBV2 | CASDRDRGLNQPQHF
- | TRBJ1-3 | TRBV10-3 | CAIIPSSGNTIYF
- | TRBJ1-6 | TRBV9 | CASSPRTGPNSPLHF
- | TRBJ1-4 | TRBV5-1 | CASSLVAGPTNEKLFF
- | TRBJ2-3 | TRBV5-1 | CASSLGQGRDTQYF
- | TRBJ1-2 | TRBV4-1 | CASSDPPGQDYGYTF
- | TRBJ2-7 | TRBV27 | CASSLDRVAYEQYF
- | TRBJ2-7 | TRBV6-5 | CASSYSRTGLSYEQYF
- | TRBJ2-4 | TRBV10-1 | CASSQKGPKNIQYF
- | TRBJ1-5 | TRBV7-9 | CASGWGVGNQPQHF
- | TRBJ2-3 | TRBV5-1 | CASSSGSTDTQYF
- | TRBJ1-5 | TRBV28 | CASSLWGLSNQPQHF
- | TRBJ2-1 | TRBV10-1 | CASSATSGGAEQFF
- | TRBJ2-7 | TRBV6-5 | CASSPTGQGPYEQYF
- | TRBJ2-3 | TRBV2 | CASSETGTQYF
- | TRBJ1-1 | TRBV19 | CASRDGEREAFF
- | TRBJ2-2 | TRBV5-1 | CASSLGAGLTGELFF
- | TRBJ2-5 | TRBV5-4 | CASSFFGGREGRETQYF
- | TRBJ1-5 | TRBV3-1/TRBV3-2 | CASSRGRENQPQHF
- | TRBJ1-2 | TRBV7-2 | CASSWDRNFGYTF
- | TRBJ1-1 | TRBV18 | CASSLTMIRGQWNTEAFF
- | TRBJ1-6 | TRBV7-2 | CASSYRTVNNSPLHF
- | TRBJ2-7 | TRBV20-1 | CSASLAGGDEQYF
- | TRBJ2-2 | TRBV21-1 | CASSPTGALNTGELFF
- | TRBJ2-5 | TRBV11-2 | CASSWTERETQYF
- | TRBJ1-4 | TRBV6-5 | CASSYSTGDNEKLFF
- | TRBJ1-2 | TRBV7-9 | CASSLEGIFYYGYTF
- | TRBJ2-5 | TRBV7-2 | CASSPPDPGETQYF
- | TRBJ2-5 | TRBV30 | CASDRQQETQYF
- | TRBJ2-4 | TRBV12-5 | CASGLSLAAREFENIQYF
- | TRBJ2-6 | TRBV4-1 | CASSQARPSGANVLTF
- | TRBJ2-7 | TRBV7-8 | CASSLVGLRAEYF
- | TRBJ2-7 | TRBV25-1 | CASSEGGTTYEQYF
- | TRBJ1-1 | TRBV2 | CASSEAERMNTEAFF
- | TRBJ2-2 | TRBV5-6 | CASSLRTVTGELFF
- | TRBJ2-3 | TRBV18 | CASSPITSGRTDTQYF
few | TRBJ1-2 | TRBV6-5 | CASSYLWGDYGYTF
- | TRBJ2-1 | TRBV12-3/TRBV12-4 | CASSQTSGGGFF
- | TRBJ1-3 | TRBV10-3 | CAISESEIASGNTIYF
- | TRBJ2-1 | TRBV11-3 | CASSLEGTSGYNEQFF
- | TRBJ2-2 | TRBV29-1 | CSVVLRHAGELFF
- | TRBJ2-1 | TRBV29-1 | CSVDTARVFF
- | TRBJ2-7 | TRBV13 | CASMGQGTYEQYF
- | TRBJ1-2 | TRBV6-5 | CATILGQGARGYTF
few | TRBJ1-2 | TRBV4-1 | CASSQPPRNPKIYGYTF
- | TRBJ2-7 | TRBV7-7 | CASSLASKWTGIYEQYF
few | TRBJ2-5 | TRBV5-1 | CASSLPSGLAGQETQYF
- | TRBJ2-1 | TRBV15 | CATSRVLAGEKGYNEQFF
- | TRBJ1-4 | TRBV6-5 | CASSYSRGATNEKLFF
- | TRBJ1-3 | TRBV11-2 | CASSATGTVTPGNTIYF
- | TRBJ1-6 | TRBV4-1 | CASSSAGPQGGPLHF